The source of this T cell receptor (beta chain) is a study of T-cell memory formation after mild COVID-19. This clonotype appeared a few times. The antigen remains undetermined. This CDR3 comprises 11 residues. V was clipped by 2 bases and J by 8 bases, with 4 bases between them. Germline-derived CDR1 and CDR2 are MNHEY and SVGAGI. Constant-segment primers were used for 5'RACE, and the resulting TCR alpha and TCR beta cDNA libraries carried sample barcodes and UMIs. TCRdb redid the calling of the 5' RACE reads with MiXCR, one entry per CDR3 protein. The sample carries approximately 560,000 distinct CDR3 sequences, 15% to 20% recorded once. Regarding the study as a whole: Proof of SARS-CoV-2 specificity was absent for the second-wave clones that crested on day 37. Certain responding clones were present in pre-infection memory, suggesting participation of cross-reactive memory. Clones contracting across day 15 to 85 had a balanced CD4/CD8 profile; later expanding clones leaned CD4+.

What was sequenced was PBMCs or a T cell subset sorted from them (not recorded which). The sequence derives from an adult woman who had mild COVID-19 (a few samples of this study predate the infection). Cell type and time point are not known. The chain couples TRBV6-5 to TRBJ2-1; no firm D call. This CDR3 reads CASSYSHEQFF. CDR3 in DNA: TGTGCCAGCAGTTACAGCCATGAGCAGTTCTTC.